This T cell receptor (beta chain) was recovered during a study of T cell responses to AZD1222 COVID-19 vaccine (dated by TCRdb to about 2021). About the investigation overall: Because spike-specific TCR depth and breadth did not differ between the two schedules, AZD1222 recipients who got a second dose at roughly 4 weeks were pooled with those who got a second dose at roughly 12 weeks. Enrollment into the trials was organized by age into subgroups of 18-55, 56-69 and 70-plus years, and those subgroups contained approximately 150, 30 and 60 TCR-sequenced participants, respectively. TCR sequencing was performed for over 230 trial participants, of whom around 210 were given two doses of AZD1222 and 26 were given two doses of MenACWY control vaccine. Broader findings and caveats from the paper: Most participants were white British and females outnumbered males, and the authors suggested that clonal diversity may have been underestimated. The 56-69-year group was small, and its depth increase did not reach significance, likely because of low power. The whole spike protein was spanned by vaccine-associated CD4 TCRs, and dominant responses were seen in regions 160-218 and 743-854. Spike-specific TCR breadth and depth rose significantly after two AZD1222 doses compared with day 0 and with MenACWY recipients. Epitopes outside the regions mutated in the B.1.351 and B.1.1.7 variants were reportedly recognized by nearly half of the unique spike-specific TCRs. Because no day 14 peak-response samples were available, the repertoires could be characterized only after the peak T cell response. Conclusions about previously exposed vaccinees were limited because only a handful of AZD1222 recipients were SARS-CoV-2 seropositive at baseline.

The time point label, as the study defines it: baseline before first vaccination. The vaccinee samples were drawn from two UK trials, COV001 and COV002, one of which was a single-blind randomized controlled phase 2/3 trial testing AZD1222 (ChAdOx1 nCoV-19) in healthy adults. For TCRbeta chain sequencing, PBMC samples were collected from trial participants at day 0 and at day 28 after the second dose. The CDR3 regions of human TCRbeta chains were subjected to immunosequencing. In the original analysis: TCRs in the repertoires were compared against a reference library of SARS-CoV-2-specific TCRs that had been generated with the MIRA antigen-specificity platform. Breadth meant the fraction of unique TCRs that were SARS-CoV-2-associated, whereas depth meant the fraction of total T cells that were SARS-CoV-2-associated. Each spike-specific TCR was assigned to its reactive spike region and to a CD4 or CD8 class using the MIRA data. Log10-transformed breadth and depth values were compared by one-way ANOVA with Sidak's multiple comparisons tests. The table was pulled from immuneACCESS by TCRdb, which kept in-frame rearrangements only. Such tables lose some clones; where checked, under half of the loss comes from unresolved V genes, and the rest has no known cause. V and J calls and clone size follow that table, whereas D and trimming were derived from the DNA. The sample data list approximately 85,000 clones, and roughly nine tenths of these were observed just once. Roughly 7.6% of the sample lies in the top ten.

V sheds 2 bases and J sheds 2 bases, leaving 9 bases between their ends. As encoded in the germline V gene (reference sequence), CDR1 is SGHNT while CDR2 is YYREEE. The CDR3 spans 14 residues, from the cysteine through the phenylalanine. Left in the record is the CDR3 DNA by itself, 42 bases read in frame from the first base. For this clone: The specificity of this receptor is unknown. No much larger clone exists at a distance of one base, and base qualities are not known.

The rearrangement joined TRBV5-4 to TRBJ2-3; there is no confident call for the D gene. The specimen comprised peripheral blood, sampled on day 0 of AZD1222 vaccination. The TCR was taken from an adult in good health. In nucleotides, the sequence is TGTGCCAGCAGCTTTCTGACCCTCACAGATACGCAGTATTTT. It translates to CASSFLTLTDTQYF.